These 14 T cell receptor beta chains were all obtained from the same sample, sequenced in a study of T cell clusters in autoimmune cytopenias. TRB amplification used 250 ng of peripheral blood genomic DNA. TRB rearrangements were amplified by touch-down multiplex PCR with mixed TRB-A/B primers. TCRdb re-analyzed the multiplex PCR reads; it lists each CDR3 protein once, without DNA. This table holds roughly 16,000 distinct CDR3 sequences. This same sample was also taken into another study, of T cell repertoires in aging, cancer and after chemotherapy.

The sequenced sample consisted of peripheral blood. These receptors were obtained from a human donor in good health.

This clonotype is deemed medium-sized by its frequency. This rearrangement joins TRBV19 to TRBJ2-1; no DNA is available, so the TRBD2 call from TCRdb remains unchecked. Looked up from germline, CDR1 is LNHDA and CDR2 is SQIVND (reference sequence). The CDR3 totals 17 residues. CDR3 loop: CASSMGLAEASYNEQFF.

V is TRBV27 and J is TRBJ2-1; absent DNA, TCRdb's TRBD2 call cannot be checked. Germline loops: CDR1 MNHEY, CDR2 SMNVEV (reference sequence). The CDR3 contains 13 residues. Here the CDR3 reads CASGTSGHNEQFF.

CDR3 protein: CASSMEAGASYEQYF. The chain carries TRBV19 and TRBJ2-7. Germline V lookup: CDR1 LNHDA, CDR2 SQIVND (reference sequence). This CDR3 is 15 amino acids long. The complete variable domain, with remaining parts taken from reference TRBV19 and TRBJ2-7, reads DGGITQSPKYLFRKEGQNVTLSCEQNLNHDAMYWYRQDPGQGLRLIYYSQIVNDFQKGDIAEGYSVSREKKESFPLTVTSAQKNPTAFYLCASSMEAGASYEQYFGPGTRLTVT.

This clonotype is medium-sized by frequency. J is TRBJ2-3 and V is TRBV6-4; absent DNA, TCRdb's TRBD2 call cannot be checked. The CDR3 loop spans 15 amino acids. CDR1 and CDR2 from the germline V gene are MRHNA and SNTAGT. The CDR3 reads CASSGLAGGTDTQYF.

V usage is TRBV6-6 and J usage is TRBJ1-1; checking the TCRdb D call of TRBD1 is not possible without DNA. The germline V gene has CDR1 MNHNY and CDR2 SVGAGI (reference sequence). This CDR3 comprises 16 residues. The CDR3 sequence is CASSYFRAQGDTEAFF.

According to its frequency, this clonotype is medium-sized (0.01 to 0.1%). The J gene is TRBJ1-2, the V gene TRBV29-1; TCRdb picks TRBD1, but there is no DNA to check that call. The CDR3 consists of 13 residues. From germline, CDR1 is SQVTM and CDR2 ANQGSEA. The CDR3 sequence: CSVGPGAGLDYTF.

The chain joins TRBV30 to TRBJ1-1; the D call of TRBD1 rests on TCRdb alone, since no DNA is present to check it. The CDR3 is made up of 16 amino acids. Germline assignment: CDR1 GTSNPN and CDR2 SVGIG (reference sequence). The CDR3 loop reads CAWALGGGGLNTEAFF.

This chain connects TRBV5-4 to TRBJ2-2; there is no DNA to check the TCRdb D call of TRBD1. Germline V gene lookup returns CDR1 SGHNT and CDR2 YYREEE (reference sequence). This CDR3 is built from 16 residues. The CDR3 region is CASSLLGTANTGELFF.

V usage is TRBV5-4 and J usage is TRBJ2-1; the TRBD2 assignment by TCRdb is unverifiable without DNA. The V gene's germline CDR1 is SGHNT and CDR2 YYREEE (reference sequence). The CDR3 is made up of 16 amino acids. The CDR3 is CASSPARTSGDNEQFF. Full variable domain (remainder filled in from reference TRBV5-4 and TRBJ2-1): ETGVTQSPTHLIKTRGQQVTLRCSSQSGHNTVSWYQQALGQGPQFIFQYYREEENGRGNFPPRFSGLQFPNYSSELNVNALELDDSALYLCASSPARTSGDNEQFFGPGTRLTVL.

CDR3 protein: CASSEARNGKLFF. The rearrangement uses TRBV6-1 and TRBJ1-4. The CDR3 sequence is 13 residues long. Germline loops: CDR1 MNHNS, CDR2 SASEGT.

The chain uses TRBV6-5 and TRBJ1-2. This CDR3 region has 13 residues. Germline CDR1 is MNHEY and CDR2 is SVGAGI. This chain's CDR3 is CASSQGLSYGYTF.

V and J are TRBV7-9 and TRBJ2-2; with no DNA, the TCRdb D assignment of TRBD2 cannot be verified. This CDR3 is 16 amino acids long. The germline gives CDR1 SEHNR, CDR2 FQNEAQ (reference sequence). The CDR3 sequence: CATPAGTSGSTGELFF.

This clonotype registers medium-sized (0.01 to 0.1%) by frequency. The chain links TRBV11-1 to TRBJ2-1; TCRdb's assignment of TRBD1 cannot be checked, as there is no DNA. The V gene's germline CDR1 is SGHAT and CDR2 FQDESV (reference sequence). The CDR3 spans 13 residues. The CDR3 loop is CASTGDFRNEQFF.

The chain carries TRBV30 and TRBJ2-1; the D gene TCRdb calls, TRBD2, cannot be checked with no DNA. Germline CDR1 GTSNPN, CDR2 SVGIG (reference sequence). There are 13 residues in the CDR3. CDR3 in amino acids: CAWNSGKNNEQFF.